Listed here are 22 T cell receptor beta chains from one sample, sequenced in a study of OX40 agonist ivuxolimab in advanced cancers. The table came from immunoSEQ multiplex PCR; TCRdb's copy has only in-frame clones and leaves some out. The table lists about 83,000 clones, roughly 89% of them singletons, with about 7.6% in the top ten. This specimen consisted of CD4+ or CD8+ T cells sorted from blood, obtained in a trial of the OX40 agonist ivuxolimab. These receptor sequences come from an adult with an advanced solid tumor such as melanoma, head and neck, liver or kidney cancer.

The chain uses TRBV28 and TRBJ1-4; the D gene is possibly TRBD1 (5 bases). CDR1 and CDR2 from the germline V gene are MDHEN and SYDVKM. This CDR3 contains 14 residues. The V end was cut by 6 bases, the J end by 11 bases, with 19 bases between. CDR3: CASSQGPDSAKLFF. The CDR3 DNA reads as TGTGCCAGCAGCCAGGGACCAGATAGCGCGAAACTGTTTTTT.

V and J are TRBV4-1 and TRBJ2-7, with 10 bases aligning to TRBD2. Germline CDR1 MGHRA, CDR2 YSYEKL. CDR3 length equals 17 residues. J gave up 4 bases and V 4 bases, and 13 bases lay outside the gene matches. Here the CDR3 reads CASSPAGLAGVVYEQYV. The CDR3, as DNA: TGCGCCAGCAGCCCCGCGGGGCTAGCGGGAGTGGTTTACGAGCAGTACGTC.

The chain couples TRBV9 to TRBJ1-2, with 7 bases lining up with TRBD1. The germline V gene has CDR1 SGDLS and CDR2 YYNGEE. Trimming took 6 bases from V and 8 from J; bases not matched to a gene: 13. The CDR3 extends over 14 amino acids. CDR3 nucleotides: TGTGCCAGCACCTCTCAGGGGGGTTTCAAGGGCTACACCTTC. Translated, it gives CASTSQGGFKGYTF.

The table lists this clone with a few counts. The chain recombines TRBV6-5 with TRBJ1-6; D possibly corresponds to TRBD1 (6 bases). The CDR3 is 16 residues long. V lost 0 bases and J lost 7, with 13 bases in between. Germline V gene lookup returns CDR1 MNHEY and CDR2 SVGAGI. This CDR3 reads CASSYSRGGENSPLHF. DNA for the CDR3: TGTGCCAGCAGTTACTCGAGGGGGGGGGAGAATTCACCCCTCCACTTT.

The chain recombines TRBV7-8 with TRBJ1-5; possible D gene TRBD1, 6 bases. The CDR3 extends over 15 amino acids. Per the germline V gene, CDR1 is SGHVS and CDR2 is FQNEAQ. The ends were cut back, 2 bases at V and 5 bases at J, with 13 bases in the middle. The DNA of the CDR3 is TGTGCCAGCAGCTTAAGCTGGGACACATATCAGCCCCAGCATTTT. It codes for CASSLSWDTYQPQHF.

This clone has a single count. V and J are TRBV27 and TRBJ1-1, with D perhaps matching TRBD1 (6 bases). The germline CDR1 and CDR2 sequences are MNHEY and SMNVEV (reference sequence). CDR3 size: 14 residues. Trimming removed 5 bases from V and 0 bases from J, with 10 bases in between. The CDR3 loop is CASSGGQMNTEAFF. For the CDR3, the DNA is TGTGCCAGCAGTGGCGGACAGATGAACACTGAAGCTTTCTTT.

This clone has only one observation. The rearrangement uses TRBV4-3 and TRBJ1-2; possible D gene TRBD1, 6 bases. V was cut by 1 base and J by 0 bases, with 9 bases left in between. The CDR3 has 15 amino acids. Germline V gene lookup returns CDR1 LGHNA and CDR2 YSLEER. The CDR3 DNA is TGCGCCAGCAGCCAAGCGGACAGCCCTAACTATGGCTACACCTTC. This gives the protein CASSQADSPNYGYTF.

The chain employs TRBV7-9 and TRBJ1-2, with 7 nucleotides matching TRBD1. Germline V gene lookup returns CDR1 SEHNR and CDR2 FQNEAQ (reference sequence). The V and J ends lost 4 bases and 1 base, in that order; junction bases with no gene match: 6. There are 15 residues in the CDR3. The CDR3 nucleotides are TGTGCCAGCAGCTCTCGGGACAGACTTAACTATGGCTACACCTTC. It translates to CASSSRDRLNYGYTF.

The chain links TRBV27 to TRBJ2-1; D remains unclear. This CDR3 region has 14 residues. Trimming pared 1 base from V and 10 bases from J, leaving 14 bases between. The germline V gene has CDR1 MNHEY and CDR2 SMNVEV (reference sequence). CDR3 DNA: TGTGCCAGCAGTTTATTTCCGATGGGTCCGGAGCAGTTCTTC. Protein product: CASSLFPMGPEQFF.

CDR3 nucleotides: TGTGCCAGCAGCCTGTTAGCGGGGGCCTTGGGAGATACGCAGTATTTT. Amino acids: CASSLLAGALGDTQYF. The chain employs TRBV7-8 and TRBJ2-3; 9 bases are shared with TRBD2. The germline V gene has CDR1 SGHVS and CDR2 FQNEAQ. CDR3 length: 16 amino acids. J lost 5 bases, V lost 5 bases, and 11 bases had no gene match.

V and J are TRBV6-1 and TRBJ1-5; no reliable D call. Per germline, CDR1 MNHNS and CDR2 SASEGT. The length of the CDR3 is 11 residues. Trimming removed 6 bases from V and 4 bases from J, with 4 bases in between. CDR3 loop: CASRGNQPQHF. The CDR3 nucleotides are TGTGCCAGCAGGGGTAATCAGCCCCAGCATTTT.

The chain links TRBV7-3 to TRBJ1-6, with D perhaps matching TRBD1 (6 bases). V dropped 5 bases and J dropped 7 bases, with 15 bases sitting between them. CDR3 length: 15 residues. Germline V lookup: CDR1 SGHTA, CDR2 FQGTGA. For the CDR3, the DNA is TGTGCCAGCAGCATGACAGGTATGATCAATTCACCCCTCCACTTT. Residues: CASSMTGMINSPLHF.

The rearrangement links TRBV4-1 to TRBJ1-1; D gene ambiguous. Germline V gives CDR1 MGHRA, CDR2 YSYEKL. The CDR3 sequence is 15 residues long. V lost 1 base and J 7 bases, leaving 16 bases between the germline ends. CDR3 nucleotide sequence: TGCGCCAGCAGCCAAGTCCCTCCGGAATCCGGTGAAGCTTTCTTT. Protein: CASSQVPPESGEAFF.

The CDR3 sequence: CASSQGMVRHTEAFF. As DNA, the CDR3 is TGCGCCAGCAGCCAAGGGATGGTCAGGCACACTGAAGCTTTCTTT. The V call is TRBV4-3, the J call TRBJ1-1; no definite D call. The length of the CDR3 is 15 residues. V was shortened by 1 base and J by 3 bases, with 12 bases between the two germline ends. The germline CDR1 and CDR2 sequences are LGHNA and YSLEER.

This clone was seen once. The V call is TRBV7-6, the J call TRBJ1-1, with D unresolved. The CDR3 loop spans 14 amino acids. Trimming left V 1 base short and J 1 base short, with 7 bases between. Germline V gene sequence: CDR1 SGHVS, CDR2 FNYEAQ. Here the CDR3 DNA reads TGTGCCAGCAGCTTAGGACGGAAGAACACTGAAGCTTTCTTT. This encodes CASSLGRKNTEAFF.

This clone was seen just once. The rearrangement uses TRBV12-5 and TRBJ2-3; a weak D match, TRBD1 (6 bases). V was shortened by 6 bases and J by 4 bases, with 11 bases between the two germline ends. The CDR3 runs 13 residues. Germline-derived CDR1 and CDR2 are LGHNT and FRNRAP. The CDR3 here is CASGRYRADTQYF. DNA for the CDR3: TGTGCTAGTGGCAGATACAGGGCAGATACGCAGTATTTT.

The CDR3 here is CATLGDTGELFF. In DNA form, the CDR3 reads TGTGCCACGCTGGGGGACACCGGGGAGCTGTTTTTT. V usage is TRBV10-3 and J usage is TRBJ2-2, with D perhaps matching TRBD1 or TRBD2 (5 bases each). Trimming shortened V by 10 bases and J by 3 bases, and 9 bases separated the two germline ends. Germline V gene lookup returns CDR1 ENHRY and CDR2 SYGVKD. The CDR3 has 12 amino acids.

This rearrangement joins TRBV5-5 to TRBJ1-1; D is ambiguous. There are 13 residues in the CDR3. The V end was cut by 7 bases, the J end by 1 base, with 11 bases between. Germline CDR1 and CDR2: SGHKS and YYEKEE (reference sequence). CDR3 in amino acids: CASDEWGNTEAFF. The CDR3 bases are TGTGCCAGCGATGAATGGGGGAACACTGAAGCTTTCTTT.

This chain links TRBV7-9 with TRBJ1-5; maybe TRBD1 (6 bases). CDR3 length: 14 residues. Germline values: CDR1 SEHNR, CDR2 FQNEAQ (reference sequence). V lost 7 bases, J lost 3 bases, and 13 bases lay in between. This CDR3 is CASTGTGFNQPQHF. DNA of the CDR3: TGTGCCAGCACTGGTACAGGGTTCAATCAGCCCCAGCATTTT.

The rearrangement joins TRBV6-5 to TRBJ2-5; D is uncertain. Trimming took 5 bases from V and 4 from J, leaving 14 bases between them. Germline CDR1 reads MNHEY; CDR2 reads SVGAGI. The CDR3 extends over 14 amino acids. The DNA for the CDR3 is TGTGCCAGCAGTCCACTGTCTAAGAGAGAGACCCAGTACTTC. This gives the protein CASSPLSKRETQYF.

This clone appeared a single time. The J gene is TRBJ1-3, the V gene TRBV6-1; the D is unclear. CDR3 length equals 15 residues. V was clipped by 3 bases and J by 0 bases, with 9 bases between them. The germline gives CDR1 MNHNS, CDR2 SASEGT. The CDR3 loop reads CASSELGFSGNTIYF. The CDR3 bases are TGTGCCAGCAGTGAGTTGGGTTTCTCTGGAAACACCATATATTTT.

The rearrangement uses TRBV13 and TRBJ2-1, with D perhaps matching TRBD1 or TRBD2 (5 bases each). Germline values: CDR1 PRHDT, CDR2 FYEKMQ (reference sequence). The V and J ends lost 3 bases and 5 bases respectively, with 8 bases between them. The CDR3 covers 13 residues. In nucleotides, the CDR3 is TGTGCCAGCAGCTTTTTGGGGGACAATGAGCAGTTCTTC. Translation: CASSFLGDNEQFF.